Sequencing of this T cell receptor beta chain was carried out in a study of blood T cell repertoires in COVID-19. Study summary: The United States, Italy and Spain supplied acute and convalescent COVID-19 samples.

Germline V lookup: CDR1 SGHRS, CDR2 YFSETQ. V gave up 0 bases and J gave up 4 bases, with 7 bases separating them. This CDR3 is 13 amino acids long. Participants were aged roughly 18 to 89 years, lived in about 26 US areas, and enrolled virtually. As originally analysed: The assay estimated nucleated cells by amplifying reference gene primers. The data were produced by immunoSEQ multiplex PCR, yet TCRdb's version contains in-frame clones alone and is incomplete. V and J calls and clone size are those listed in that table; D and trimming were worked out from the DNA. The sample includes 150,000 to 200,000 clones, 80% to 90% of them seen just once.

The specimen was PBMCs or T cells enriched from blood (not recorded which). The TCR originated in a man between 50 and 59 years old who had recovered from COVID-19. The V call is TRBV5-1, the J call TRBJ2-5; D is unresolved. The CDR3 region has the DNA TGCGCCAGCAGCTTGGAGCGAGGAGAGACCCAGTACTTC. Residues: CASSLERGETQYF.